This T cell receptor (beta chain) came from a study of T cells in Graves' hyperthyroidism and ophthalmopathy. Study conclusions and caveats: Progression to ophthalmopathy was predicted a median of roughly 6.8 months early. In blood, most of the thyroid clonotypes expanded above 0.001 were also present.

The investigators amplified TCR beta CDR3 regions from RNA transcripts. A first-round RT-PCR of the TCR CDR3 used the HTBI primer set. A single record per CDR3 protein comes from TCRdb applying MiXCR to the multiplex PCR reads. The table includes some 270,000 distinct CDR3 sequences, approximately 23% detected once. CDR1 MGHRA and CDR2 YSYEKL come from the germline V gene. Trimming removed 2 bases at V and 7 bases at J, with 17 bases between. This CDR3 spans 15 amino acids. The PBMCs studied were ones that came from 10 ml fresh peripheral blood. Of note for this clonotype: What it binds is not known.

The V and J genes are TRBV4-1 and TRBJ1-2; tentatively, D is TRBD1 (6 bases). The sample comprised blood. This sequence originates from a middle-aged woman with Graves' ophthalmopathy. CDR3 coding DNA: TGCGCCAGCAGCCAACGTTTAGGGGGGCTGGGTGGCTACACCTTC. This gives the protein CASSQRLGGLGGYTF.